This T cell receptor beta chain was retrieved from a study of blood T cell repertoires in COVID-19. CDR1 MDHEN and CDR2 SYDVKM come from the germline V gene. This CDR3 has 14 residues. V was clipped by 6 bases and J by 3 bases; unmatched bases: 7. Measured with immunoSEQ multiplex PCR; TCRdb has only the in-frame clones, and not every one. The table has around 68,000 clones, around 88% seen once. This clonotype was sampled from a man aged 35 to 55 with COVID-19, enrolled during active disease. Sequencing was carried out using peripheral blood. V is TRBV28 and J is TRBJ2-7; 8 nucleotides line up with TRBD1. The CDR3, as DNA: TGTGCCAGCAGGAGATCCGGGACAGGCTACGAGCAGTACTTC. As protein: CASRRSGTGYEQYF.